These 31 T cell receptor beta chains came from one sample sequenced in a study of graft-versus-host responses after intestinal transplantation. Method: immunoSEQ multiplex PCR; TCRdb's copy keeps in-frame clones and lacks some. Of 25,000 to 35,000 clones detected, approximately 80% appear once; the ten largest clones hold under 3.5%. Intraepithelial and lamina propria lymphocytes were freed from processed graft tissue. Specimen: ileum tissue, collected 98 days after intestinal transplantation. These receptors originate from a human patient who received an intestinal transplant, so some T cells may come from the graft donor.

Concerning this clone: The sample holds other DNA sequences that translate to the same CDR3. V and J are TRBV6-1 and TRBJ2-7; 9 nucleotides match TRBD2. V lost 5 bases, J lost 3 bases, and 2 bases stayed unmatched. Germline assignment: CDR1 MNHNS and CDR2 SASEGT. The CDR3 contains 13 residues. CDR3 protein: CASSLAGLYEQYF. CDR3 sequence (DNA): TGTGCCAGCAGTCTAGCGGGGCTCTACGAGCAGTACTTC.

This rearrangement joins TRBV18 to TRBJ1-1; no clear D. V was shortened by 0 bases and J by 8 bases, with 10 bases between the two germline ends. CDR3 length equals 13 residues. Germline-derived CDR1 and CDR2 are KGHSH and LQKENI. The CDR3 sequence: CASSPPGFGEAFF. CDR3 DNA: TGTGCCAGCTCACCACCCGGGTTCGGGGAAGCTTTCTTT. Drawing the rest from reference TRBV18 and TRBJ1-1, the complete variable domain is NAGVMQNPRHLVRRRGQEARLRCSPMKGHSHVYWYRQLPEEGLKFMVYLQKENIIDESGMPKERFSAEFPKEGPSILRIQQVVRGDSAAYFCASSPPGFGEAFFGQGTRLTVV.

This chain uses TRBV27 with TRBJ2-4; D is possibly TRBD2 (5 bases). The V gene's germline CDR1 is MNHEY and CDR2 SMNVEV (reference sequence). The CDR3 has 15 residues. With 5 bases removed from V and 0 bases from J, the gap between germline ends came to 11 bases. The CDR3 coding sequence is TGTGCCAGCAGTCTTGATGGACTAGCCAAAAACATTCAGTACTTC. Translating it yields CASSLDGLAKNIQYF.

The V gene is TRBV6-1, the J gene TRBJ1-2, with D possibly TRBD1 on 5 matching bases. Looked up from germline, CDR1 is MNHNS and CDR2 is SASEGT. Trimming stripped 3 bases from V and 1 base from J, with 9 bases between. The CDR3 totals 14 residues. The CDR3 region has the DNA TGTGCCAGCAGTGATGTGGGGGGTAACTATGGCTACACCTTC. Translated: CASSDVGGNYGYTF.

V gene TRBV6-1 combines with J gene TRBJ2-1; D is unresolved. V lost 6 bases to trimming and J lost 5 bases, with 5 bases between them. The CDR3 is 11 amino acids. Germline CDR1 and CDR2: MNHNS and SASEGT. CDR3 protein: CASRGNNEQFF. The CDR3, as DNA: TGTGCCAGCAGAGGGAACAATGAGCAGTTCTTC.

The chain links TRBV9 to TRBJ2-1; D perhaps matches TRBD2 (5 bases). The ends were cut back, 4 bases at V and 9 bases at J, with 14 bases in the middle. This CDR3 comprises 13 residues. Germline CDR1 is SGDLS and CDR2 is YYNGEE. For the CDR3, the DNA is TGTGCCAGCAGCCCCAGTGGGGAGCCTGAGCAGTTCTTC. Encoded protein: CASSPSGEPEQFF. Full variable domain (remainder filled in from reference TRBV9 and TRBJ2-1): DSGVTQTPKHLITATGQRVTLRCSPRSGDLSVYWYQQSLDQGLQFLIQYYNGEERAKGNILERFSAQQFPDLHSELNLSSLELGDSALYFCASSPSGEPEQFFGPGTRLTVL.

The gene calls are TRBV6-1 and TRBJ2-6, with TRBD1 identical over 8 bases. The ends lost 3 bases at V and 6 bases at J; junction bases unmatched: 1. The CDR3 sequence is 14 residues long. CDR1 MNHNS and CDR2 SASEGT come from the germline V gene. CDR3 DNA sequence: TGTGCCAGCAGTGAGACAGGGGTGGCCAACGTCCTGACTTTC. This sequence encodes CASSETGVANVLTF.

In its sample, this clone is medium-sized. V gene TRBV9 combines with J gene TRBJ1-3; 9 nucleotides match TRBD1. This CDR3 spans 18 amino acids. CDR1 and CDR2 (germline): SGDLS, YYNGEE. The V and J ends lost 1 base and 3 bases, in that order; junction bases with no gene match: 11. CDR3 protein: CASSVRTRTGVLGNTIYF. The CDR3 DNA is TGTGCCAGCAGCGTAAGGACCCGGACAGGGGTTCTTGGAAACACCATATATTTT.

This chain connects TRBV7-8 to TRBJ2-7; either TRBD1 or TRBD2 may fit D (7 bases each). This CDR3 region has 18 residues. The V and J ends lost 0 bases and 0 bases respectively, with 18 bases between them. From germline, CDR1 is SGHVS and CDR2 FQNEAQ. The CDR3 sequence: CASSLAKYQGGVSYEQYF. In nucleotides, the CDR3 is TGTGCCAGCAGCTTAGCGAAGTATCAGGGGGGGGTCTCCTACGAGCAGTACTTC.

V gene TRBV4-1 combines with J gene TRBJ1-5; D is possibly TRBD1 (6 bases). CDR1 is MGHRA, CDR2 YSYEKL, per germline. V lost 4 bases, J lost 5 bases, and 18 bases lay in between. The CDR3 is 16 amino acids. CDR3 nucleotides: TGCGCCAGCAGCCCTCCCGGAGACAGGCCCCATCAGCCCCAGCATTTT. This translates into CASSPPGDRPHQPQHF.

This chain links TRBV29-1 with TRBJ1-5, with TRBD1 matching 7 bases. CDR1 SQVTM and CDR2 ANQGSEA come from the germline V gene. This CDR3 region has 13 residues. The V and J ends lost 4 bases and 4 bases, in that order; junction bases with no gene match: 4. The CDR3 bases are TGCAGCGTTGGAGACAGGGTGAATCAGCCCCAGCATTTT. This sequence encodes CSVGDRVNQPQHF.

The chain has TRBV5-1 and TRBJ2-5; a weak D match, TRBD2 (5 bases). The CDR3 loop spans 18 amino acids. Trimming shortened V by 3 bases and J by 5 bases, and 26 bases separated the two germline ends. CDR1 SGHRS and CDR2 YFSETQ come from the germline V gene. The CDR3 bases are TGCGCCAGCAGCTCGAACTTAATCCGGGATATAGGGATGGAGACCCAGTACTTC. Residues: CASSSNLIRDIGMETQYF.

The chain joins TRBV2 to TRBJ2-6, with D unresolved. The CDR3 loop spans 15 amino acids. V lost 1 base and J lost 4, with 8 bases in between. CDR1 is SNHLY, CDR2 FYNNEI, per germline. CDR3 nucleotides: TGTGCCAGCAGTGAAGTGTGGACCGGGGCCAACGTCCTGACTTTC. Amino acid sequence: CASSEVWTGANVLTF.

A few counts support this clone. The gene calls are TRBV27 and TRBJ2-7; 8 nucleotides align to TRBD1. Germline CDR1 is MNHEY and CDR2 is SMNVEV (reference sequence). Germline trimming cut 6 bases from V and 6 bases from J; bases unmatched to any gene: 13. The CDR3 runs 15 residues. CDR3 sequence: CASSRQTGAVGEQYF. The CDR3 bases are TGTGCCAGCAGCCGTCAGACAGGGGCAGTGGGCGAGCAGTACTTC.

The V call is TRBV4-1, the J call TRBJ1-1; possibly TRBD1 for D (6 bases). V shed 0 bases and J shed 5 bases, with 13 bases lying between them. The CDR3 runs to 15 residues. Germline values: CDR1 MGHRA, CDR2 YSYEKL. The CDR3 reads CASSQEGGLETEAFF. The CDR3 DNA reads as TGCGCCAGCAGCCAAGAGGGGGGGCTGGAGACTGAAGCTTTCTTT.

Here the CDR3 reads CSVFQGAGFF. The DNA of the CDR3 is TGCAGCGTTTTTCAAGGGGCGGGGTTCTTC. The V call is TRBV29-1, the J call TRBJ2-1; D tentatively fits TRBD1 or TRBD2 (5 bases each). Deletions cut 5 bases from V and 15 bases from J, with 14 bases between. The CDR3 loop spans 10 amino acids. Germline CDR1 is SQVTM and CDR2 is ANQGSEA.

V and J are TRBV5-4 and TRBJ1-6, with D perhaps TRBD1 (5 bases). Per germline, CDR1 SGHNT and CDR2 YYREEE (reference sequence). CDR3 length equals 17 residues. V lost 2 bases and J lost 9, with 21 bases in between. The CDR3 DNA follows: TGTGCCAGCAGCTTTTCCGCCGGTCTGGGACGGCTTTCACCCCTCCACTTT. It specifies CASSFSAGLGRLSPLHF.

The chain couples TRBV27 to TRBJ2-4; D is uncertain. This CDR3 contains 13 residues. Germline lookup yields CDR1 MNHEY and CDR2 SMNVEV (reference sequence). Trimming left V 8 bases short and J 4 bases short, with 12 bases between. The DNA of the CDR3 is TGTGCCAGCCGGAAGTTGGCAAAAAACATTCAGTACTTC. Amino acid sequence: CASRKLAKNIQYF.

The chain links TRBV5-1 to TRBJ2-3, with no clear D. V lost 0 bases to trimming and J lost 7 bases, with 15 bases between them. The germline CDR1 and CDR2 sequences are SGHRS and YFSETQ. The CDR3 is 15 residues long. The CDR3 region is CASSLDATKLNTQYF. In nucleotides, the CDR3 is TGCGCCAGCAGCTTGGACGCGACAAAGCTAAATACGCAGTATTTT.

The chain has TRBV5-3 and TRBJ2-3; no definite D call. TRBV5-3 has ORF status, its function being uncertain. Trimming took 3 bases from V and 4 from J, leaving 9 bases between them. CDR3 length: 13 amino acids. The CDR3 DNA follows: TGTGCCAGAAGCTATGACAACCCAGATACGCAGTATTTT. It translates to CARSYDNPDTQYF.

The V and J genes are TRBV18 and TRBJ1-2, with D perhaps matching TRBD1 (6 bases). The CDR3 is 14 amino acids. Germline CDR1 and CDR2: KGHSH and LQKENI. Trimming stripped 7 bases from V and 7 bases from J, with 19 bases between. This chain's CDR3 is CASFSTRGGTGYTF. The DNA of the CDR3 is TGTGCCAGCTTTTCTACGCGGGGGGGCACTGGCTACACCTTC.

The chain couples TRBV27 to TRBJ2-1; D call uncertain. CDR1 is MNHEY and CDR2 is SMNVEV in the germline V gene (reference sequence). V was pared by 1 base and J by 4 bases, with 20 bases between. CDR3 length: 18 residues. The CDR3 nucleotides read TGTGCCAGCAGTTTATATCCCCCTTCAAGTTATCAGTACAATGAGCAGTTCTTC. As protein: CASSLYPPSSYQYNEQFF.

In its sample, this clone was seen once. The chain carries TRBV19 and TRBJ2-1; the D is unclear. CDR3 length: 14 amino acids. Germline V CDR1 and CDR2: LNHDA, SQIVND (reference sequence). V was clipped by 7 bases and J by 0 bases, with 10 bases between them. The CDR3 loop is CASTPESSYNEQFF. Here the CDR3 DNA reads TGTGCCAGTACTCCCGAGAGCTCCTACAATGAGCAGTTCTTC.

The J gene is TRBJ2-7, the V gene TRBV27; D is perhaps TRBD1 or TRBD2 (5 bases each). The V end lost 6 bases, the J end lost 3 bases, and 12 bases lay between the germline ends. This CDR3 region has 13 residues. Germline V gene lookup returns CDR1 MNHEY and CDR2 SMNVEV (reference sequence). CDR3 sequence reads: CASSPGRIYEQYF. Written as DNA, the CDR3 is TGTGCCAGCAGCCCGGGACGGATCTACGAGCAGTACTTC.

In nucleotides, the CDR3 is TGTGCCAGCAGCTCCTCACCCTATGGGGAGCATGTCTATGGCTACACCTTC. It codes for CASSSSPYGEHVYGYTF. V and J are TRBV13 and TRBJ1-2; D uncertain. This CDR3 spans 17 amino acids. Looked up from germline, CDR1 is PRHDT and CDR2 is FYEKMQ (reference sequence). V was cut by 4 bases and J by 4 bases, with 22 bases left in between.

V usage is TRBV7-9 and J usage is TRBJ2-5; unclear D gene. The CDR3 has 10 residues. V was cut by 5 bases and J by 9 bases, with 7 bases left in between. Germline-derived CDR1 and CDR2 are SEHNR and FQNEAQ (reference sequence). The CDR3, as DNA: TGTGCCAGCAGCCGCCCCCCCCAGTACTTC. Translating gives CASSRPPQYF.

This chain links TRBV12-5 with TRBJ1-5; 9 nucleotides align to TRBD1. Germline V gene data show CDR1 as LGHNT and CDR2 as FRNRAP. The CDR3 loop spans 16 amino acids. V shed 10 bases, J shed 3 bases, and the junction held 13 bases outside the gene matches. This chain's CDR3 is CANGDTGGSLNQPQHF. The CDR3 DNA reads TGTGCTAATGGCGATACAGGGGGCTCCCTCAATCAGCCCCAGCATTTT.

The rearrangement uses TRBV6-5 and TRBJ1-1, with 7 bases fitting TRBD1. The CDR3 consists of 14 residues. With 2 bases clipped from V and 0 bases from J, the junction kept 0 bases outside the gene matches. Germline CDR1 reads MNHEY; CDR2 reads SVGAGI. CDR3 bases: TGTGCCAGCAGTTACAGGGGGCTGAACACTGAAGCTTTCTTT. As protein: CASSYRGLNTEAFF.

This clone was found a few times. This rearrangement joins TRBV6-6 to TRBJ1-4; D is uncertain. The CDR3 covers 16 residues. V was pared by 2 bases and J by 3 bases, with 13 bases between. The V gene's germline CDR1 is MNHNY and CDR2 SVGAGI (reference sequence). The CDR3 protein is CASSYGLGGANEKLFF. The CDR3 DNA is TGTGCCAGCAGTTACGGCTTGGGAGGTGCTAATGAAAAACTGTTTTTT.

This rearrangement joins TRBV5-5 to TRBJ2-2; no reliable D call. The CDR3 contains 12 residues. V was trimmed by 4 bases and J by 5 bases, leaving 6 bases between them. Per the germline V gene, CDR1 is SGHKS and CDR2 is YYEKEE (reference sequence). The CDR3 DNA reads TGTGCCAGCAGCCTTTGGACCGGGGAGCTGTTTTTT. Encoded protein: CASSLWTGELFF.

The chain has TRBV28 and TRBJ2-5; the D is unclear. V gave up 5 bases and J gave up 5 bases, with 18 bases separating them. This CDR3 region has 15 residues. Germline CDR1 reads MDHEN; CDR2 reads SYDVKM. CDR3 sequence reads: CASSASKVFAETQYF. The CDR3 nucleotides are TGTGCCAGCAGTGCTAGTAAGGTGTTCGCCGAGACCCAGTACTTC.